This T cell receptor (beta chain) originates from a study of cytomegalovirus exposure and HLA in healthy donors. Study summary: Around 180 million T cells yielded some 120 million unique TCR beta sequences in earlier analysis.

Between the trimmed V and J ends, which lost 3 bases and 5 bases, there was a span of 17 bases. Per germline, CDR1 ENHRY and CDR2 SYGVKD. CDR3 size: 16 residues. The PCR was carried out with 60 Vbeta primers and 13 Jbeta primers. Here immunoSEQ multiplex PCR was the method, and the copy in TCRdb shows in-frame clones only, minus some. The data show 55,000 to 65,000 clones, 80% seen once. The specimen was PBMCs. The V and J genes are TRBV10-3 and TRBJ1-5; D gene uncertain. This receptor was taken from a middle-aged woman in good health and CMV-seronegative. The CDR3 spells CAISDGGGGIDQPQHF. CDR3 DNA sequence: TGTGCCATCAGTGATGGTGGAGGAGGTATCGATCAGCCCCAGCATTTT.